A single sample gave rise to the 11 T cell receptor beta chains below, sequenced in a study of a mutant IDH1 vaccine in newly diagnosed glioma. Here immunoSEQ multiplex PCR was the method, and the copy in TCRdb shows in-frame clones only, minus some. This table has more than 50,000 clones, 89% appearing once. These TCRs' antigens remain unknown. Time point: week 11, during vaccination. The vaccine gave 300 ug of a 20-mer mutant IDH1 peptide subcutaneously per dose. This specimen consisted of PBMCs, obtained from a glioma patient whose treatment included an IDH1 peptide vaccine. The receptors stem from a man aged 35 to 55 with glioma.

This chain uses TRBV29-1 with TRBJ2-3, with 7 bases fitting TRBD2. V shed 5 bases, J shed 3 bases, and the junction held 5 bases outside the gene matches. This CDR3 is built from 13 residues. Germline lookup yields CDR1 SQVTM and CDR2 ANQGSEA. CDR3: CSVKRDATDTQYF. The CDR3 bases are TGCAGCGTTAAGCGGGATGCGACAGATACGCAGTATTTT.

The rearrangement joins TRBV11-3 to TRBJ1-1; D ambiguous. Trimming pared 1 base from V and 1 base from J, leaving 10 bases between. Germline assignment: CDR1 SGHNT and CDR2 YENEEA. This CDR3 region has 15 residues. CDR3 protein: CASSLAGPGNTEAFF. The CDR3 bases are TGTGCCAGCAGCTTAGCCGGCCCAGGGAACACTGAAGCTTTCTTT. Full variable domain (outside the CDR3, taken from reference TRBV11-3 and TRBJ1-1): EAGVVQSPRYKIIEKKQPVAFWCNPISGHNTLYWYLQNLGQGPELLIRYENEEAVDDSQLPKDRFSAERLKGVDSTLKIQPAELGDSAVYLCASSLAGPGNTEAFFGQGTRLTVV.

CDR3 nucleotide sequence: TGTGCCAGCAGTTACCTTGGGGAGGGGGAAGAGACCCAGTACTTC. This gives the protein CASSYLGEGEETQYF. J is TRBJ2-5 and V is TRBV6-5; tentatively, D is TRBD2 (7 bases). Per the germline V gene, CDR1 is MNHEY and CDR2 is SVGAGI. CDR3 length equals 15 residues. Trimming left V 2 bases short and J 3 bases short, with 13 bases between.

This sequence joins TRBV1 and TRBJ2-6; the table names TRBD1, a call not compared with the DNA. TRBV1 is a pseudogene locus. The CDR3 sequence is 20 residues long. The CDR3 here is CTSSVQRLCTAQSRANVLTF. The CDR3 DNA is TGCACCAGCAGTGTTCAACGTTTGTGCACAGCACAAAGTCGGGCCAACGTCCTGACTTTC.

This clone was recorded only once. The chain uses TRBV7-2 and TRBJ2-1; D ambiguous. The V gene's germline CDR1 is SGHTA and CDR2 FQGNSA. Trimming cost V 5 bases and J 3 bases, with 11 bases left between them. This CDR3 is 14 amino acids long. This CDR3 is CASSPDAYYNEQFF. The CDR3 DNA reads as TGTGCCAGCAGCCCGGACGCCTACTACAATGAGCAGTTCTTC.

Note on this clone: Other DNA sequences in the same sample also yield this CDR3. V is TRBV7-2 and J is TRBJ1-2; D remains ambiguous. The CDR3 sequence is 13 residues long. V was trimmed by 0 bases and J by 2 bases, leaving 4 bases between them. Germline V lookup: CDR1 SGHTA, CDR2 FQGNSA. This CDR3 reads CASSLAGNYGYTF. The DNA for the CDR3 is TGTGCCAGCAGCTTAGCGGGGAACTATGGCTACACCTTC.

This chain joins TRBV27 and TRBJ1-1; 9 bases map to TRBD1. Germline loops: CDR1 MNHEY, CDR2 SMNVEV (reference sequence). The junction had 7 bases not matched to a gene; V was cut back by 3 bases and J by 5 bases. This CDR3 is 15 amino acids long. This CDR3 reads CASSLSGTGRTEAFF. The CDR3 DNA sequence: TGTGCCAGCAGTTTGTCCGGGACAGGGAGGACTGAAGCTTTCTTT.

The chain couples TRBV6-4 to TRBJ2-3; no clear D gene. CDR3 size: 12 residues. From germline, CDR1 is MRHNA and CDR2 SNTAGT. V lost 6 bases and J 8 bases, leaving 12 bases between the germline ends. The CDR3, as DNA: TGTGCCAGCAGGGATTATACGGGTACGCAGTATTTT. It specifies CASRDYTGTQYF.

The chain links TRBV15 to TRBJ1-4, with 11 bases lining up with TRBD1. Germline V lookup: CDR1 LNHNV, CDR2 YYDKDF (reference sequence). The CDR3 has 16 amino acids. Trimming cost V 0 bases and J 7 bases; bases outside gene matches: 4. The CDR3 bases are TGTGCCACCAGCAGAGATCCAGGACAGGGGGCTGAAAAACTGTTTTTT. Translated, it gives CATSRDPGQGAEKLFF.

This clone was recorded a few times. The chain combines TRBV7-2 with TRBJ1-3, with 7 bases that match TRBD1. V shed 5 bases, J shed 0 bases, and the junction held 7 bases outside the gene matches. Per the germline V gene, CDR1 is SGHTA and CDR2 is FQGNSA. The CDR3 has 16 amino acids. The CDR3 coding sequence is TGTGCCAGCAGCGCCCACTCAGGGGGCTCTGGAAACACCATATATTTT. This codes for CASSAHSGGSGNTIYF.

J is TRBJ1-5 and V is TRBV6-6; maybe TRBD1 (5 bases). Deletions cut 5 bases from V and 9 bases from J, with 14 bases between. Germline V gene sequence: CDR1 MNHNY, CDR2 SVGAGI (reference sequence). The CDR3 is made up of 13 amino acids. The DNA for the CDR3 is TGTGCCAGCAGTCGTGCAGGGAGCAGGCCCCAGCATTTT. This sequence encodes CASSRAGSRPQHF.